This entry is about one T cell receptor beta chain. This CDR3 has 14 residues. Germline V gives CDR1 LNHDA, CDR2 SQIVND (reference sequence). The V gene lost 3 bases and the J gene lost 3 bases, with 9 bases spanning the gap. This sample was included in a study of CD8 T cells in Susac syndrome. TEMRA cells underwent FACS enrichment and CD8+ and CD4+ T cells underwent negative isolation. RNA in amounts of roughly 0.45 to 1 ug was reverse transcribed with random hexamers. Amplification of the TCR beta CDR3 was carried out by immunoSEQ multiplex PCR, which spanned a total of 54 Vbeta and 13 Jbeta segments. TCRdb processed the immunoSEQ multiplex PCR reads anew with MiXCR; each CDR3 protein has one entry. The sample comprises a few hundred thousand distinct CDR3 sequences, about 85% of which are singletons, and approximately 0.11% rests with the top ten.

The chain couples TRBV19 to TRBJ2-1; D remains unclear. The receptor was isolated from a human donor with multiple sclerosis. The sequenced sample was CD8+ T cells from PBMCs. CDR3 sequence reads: CASSIDSFYNEQFF. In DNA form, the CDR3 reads TGTGCCAGTAGTATCGATAGCTTCTACAATGAGCAGTTCTTC.